The sequence of this TCR beta chain was determined in a study of T cell clones after liver transplantation. About the study: Liver transplant recipients had immunosuppression withdrawal attempted within 2 years. At least one year of complete immunosuppression withdrawal without enzymes over twice normal defined tolerance. Draws occurred before transplant, before withdrawal, and after complete or failed withdrawal.

Whole-study results and caveats: A larger donor-reactive than third-party decline suggested partial antigen-specific deletion.

In this sample, this clone turned up once. Antigen specificity is unknown. Germline CDR1 is MDHEN and CDR2 is SYDVKM. The CDR3 sequence is 15 residues long. V lost 4 bases, J lost 3 bases, and 16 bases lay in between. Assay used: immunoSEQ multiplex PCR; TCRdb lists only in-frame clones, some missing. Of 95,000 to 130,000 clones listed, around nine tenths are singletons. The V gene is TRBV28, the J gene TRBJ2-7; a possible D gene is TRBD2 (6 bases). The specimen was CD4+ T cells from blood, collected 12 months after liver transplant. The sequence was obtained from a human patient who received a liver transplant. Some T cells may arise from the graft donor. This chain's CDR3 is CASSSHGTENYEQYF. The CDR3 nucleotides read TGTGCCAGCAGTTCACACGGGACTGAAAACTACGAGCAGTACTTC.